The next 22 T cell receptor beta chains were all read from a single sample in a study of STAT5B mutations in CD4+ large granular lymphocyte leukemia. The method was immunoSEQ multiplex PCR; TCRdb's version includes in-frame clones alone and lacks a portion of them. The repertoire holds about 8,200 clones, with roughly 86% as singletons. Sequenced sample: PBMCs. All receptors derive from a woman aged 65 to 85 with CD4+ T-cell large granular lymphocyte leukemia.

This rearrangement joins TRBV9 to TRBJ1-6; D is ambiguous. Trimming cost V 0 bases and J 9 bases, with 13 bases left between them. CDR1 SGDLS and CDR2 YYNGEE come from the germline V gene. This CDR3 is 15 amino acids long. The CDR3 region has the DNA TGTGCCAGCAGCGTAGACCCCCGGGAAGGTTCACCCCTCCACTTT. Its protein product is CASSVDPREGSPLHF.

The chain uses TRBV5-1 and TRBJ2-7; TRBD1 is a possible D gene (5 bases). The CDR3 contains 13 residues. V was trimmed by 2 bases and J by 2 bases, leaving 8 bases between them. Germline lookup yields CDR1 SGHRS and CDR2 YFSETQ. Here the CDR3 DNA reads TGCGCCAGCAGCTTTGACAGTACCTACGAGCAGTACTTC. Encoded protein: CASSFDSTYEQYF.

The chain couples TRBV7-2 to TRBJ2-6; D is undetermined. Germline CDR1 reads SGHTA; CDR2 reads FQGNSA. The CDR3 has 16 residues. V was cut by 2 bases and J by 0 bases, with 8 bases left in between. The CDR3 is CASSLSPTSGANVLTF. DNA for the CDR3: TGTGCCAGCAGCTTATCACCCACCTCTGGGGCCAACGTCCTGACTTTC.

This clone came up once. The chain uses TRBV27 and TRBJ1-1; maybe TRBD1 (5 bases). Germline V gene lookup returns CDR1 MNHEY and CDR2 SMNVEV (reference sequence). The CDR3 runs to 18 residues. V was clipped by 6 bases and J by 0 bases, with 23 bases between them. The CDR3, as DNA: TGTGCCAGCAGACGAACTTGGGTTGGGGCGACCATGAACACTGAAGCTTTCTTT. This codes for CASRRTWVGATMNTEAFF.

The rearrangement links TRBV10-3 to TRBJ1-1, with TRBD1 matching over 7 bases. This CDR3 region has 14 residues. The trim removed 10 bases at V and 1 base at J, leaving 9 bases unmatched. Germline V gene lookup returns CDR1 ENHRY and CDR2 SYGVKD. Here the CDR3 reads CATVTGEENTEAFF. The CDR3 nucleotides are TGTGCCACCGTTACAGGGGAAGAGAACACTGAAGCTTTCTTT.

J is TRBJ2-1 and V is TRBV9, with D perhaps matching TRBD1 or TRBD2 (6 bases each). CDR1 is SGDLS, CDR2 YYNGEE, per germline. The CDR3 loop spans 15 amino acids. Trimming cost V 0 bases and J 4 bases, with 11 bases left between them. DNA of the CDR3: TGTGCCAGCAGCGTAGACGGGGGCTGGTACAATGAGCAGTTCTTC. Translated, it gives CASSVDGGWYNEQFF. Using reference TRBV9 and TRBJ2-1 for the parts outside the CDR3, the full variable domain is DSGVTQTPKHLITATGQRVTLRCSPRSGDLSVYWYQQSLDQGLQFLIQYYNGEERAKGNILERFSAQQFPDLHSELNLSSLELGDSALYFCASSVDGGWYNEQFFGPGTRLTVL.

The CDR3 DNA reads as TGTGCCAGCAGCTTGGACCTGTGGGATACGCAGTATTTT. The encoded protein is CASSLDLWDTQYF. The genes are TRBV5-4 and TRBJ2-3, with D unclear. V lost 0 bases to trimming and J lost 6 bases, with 8 bases between them. The CDR3 runs to 13 residues. Germline CDR1 SGHNT, CDR2 YYREEE (reference sequence).

The chain couples TRBV9 to TRBJ2-1; 7 nucleotides match TRBD1. V trimming: 4 bases; J trimming: 10 bases; junction bases outside the gene matches: 5. The CDR3 has 12 amino acids. Germline V gene sequence: CDR1 SGDLS, CDR2 YYNGEE. The CDR3 DNA sequence: TGTGCCAGCAGCATGACAGGGTACGAGCAGTTCTTC. It translates to CASSMTGYEQFF.

This chain joins TRBV9 and TRBJ2-7; TRBD1 matches 7 bases. This CDR3 spans 16 amino acids. With V trimmed by 0 bases and J by 3 bases, 9 bases remained unmatched. From germline, CDR1 is SGDLS and CDR2 YYNGEE. The CDR3 DNA is TGTGCCAGCAGCGTAGGAGGGGGCTACGAAAACTACGAGCAGTACTTC. Amino acids: CASSVGGGYENYEQYF.

This clone is large. The chain recombines TRBV30 with TRBJ2-5; D remains unclear. Trimming left V 0 bases short and J 5 bases short, with 4 bases between. This CDR3 spans 11 amino acids. Germline CDR1 and CDR2: GTSNPN and SVGIG (reference sequence). The CDR3 nucleotides are TGTGCCTGGAGTGTACAGGAGACCCAGTACTTC. Translation: CAWSVQETQYF. The full variable domain, with the rest looked up from reference TRBV30 and TRBJ2-5, is SQTIHQWPATLVQPVGSPLSLECTVEGTSNPNLYWYRQAAGRGLQLLFYSVGIGQISSEVPQNLSASRPQDRQFILSSKKLLLSDSGFYLCAWSVQETQYFGPGTRLLVL.

The rearrangement links TRBV4-1 to TRBJ2-3, with 7 bases matching TRBD2. Germline-derived CDR1 and CDR2 are MGHRA and YSYEKL. V dropped 0 bases and J dropped 1; count of bases not matched to a gene: 7. CDR3 length: 17 amino acids. The CDR3 DNA reads as TGCGCCAGCAGCCAAGATTTTGGGGGAGGGGGCACAGATACGCAGTATTTT. Translated: CASSQDFGGGGTDTQYF.

The rearrangement joins TRBV30 to TRBJ2-5; possibly TRBD1 or TRBD2 for D (7 bases each). TRBJ2-7 explains the end of the DNA better; the J call may be wrong. The CDR3 contains 15 residues. The germline V gene encodes CDR1 GTSNPN and CDR2 SVGIG (reference sequence). DNA of the CDR3: TGTGCCTGGAGTGTACGGGCAGGGGGGGCCTACGAGCAGTACTTC. This encodes CAWSVRAGGAYEQYF.

The V gene is TRBV9, the J gene TRBJ2-6; D unclear. The CDR3 contains 14 residues. The V gene's germline CDR1 is SGDLS and CDR2 YYNGEE. V was pared by 1 base and J by 7 bases, with 9 bases between. CDR3 nucleotides: TGTGCCAGCAGCGTAACCCTGGGTGCCAACGTCCTGACTTTC. This gives the protein CASSVTLGANVLTF.

The chain combines TRBV28 with TRBJ2-5; TRBD1 matches 7 bases. Trimming removed 6 bases from V and 1 base from J; junction bases left unmatched: 5. Germline V gene lookup returns CDR1 MDHEN and CDR2 SYDVKM. This CDR3 contains 14 residues. The CDR3 spells CASRLDRVQETQYF. DNA for the CDR3: TGTGCCAGCAGACTCGACAGGGTCCAAGAGACCCAGTACTTC.

CDR3: CASSWLGQGETQYF. DNA of the CDR3: TGTGCCAGCAGTTGGCTTGGGCAGGGAGAGACCCAGTACTTC. The V call is TRBV27, the J call TRBJ2-5; maybe TRBD1 (5 bases). CDR3 length: 14 residues. Germline CDR1 MNHEY, CDR2 SMNVEV (reference sequence). V lost 4 bases and J 4 bases, leaving 13 bases between the germline ends.

The chain uses TRBV19 and TRBJ2-7; D may be TRBD1 (5 bases). This CDR3 spans 12 amino acids. Germline V gene sequence: CDR1 LNHDA, CDR2 SQIVND (reference sequence). V lost 5 bases and J lost 4, with 9 bases in between. CDR3 region: CASSLQGYEQYF. As DNA, the CDR3 is TGTGCCAGTAGTCTCCAGGGATACGAGCAGTACTTC.

This clone was recorded once. This chain uses TRBV18 with TRBJ1-3; a possible D gene is TRBD1 (6 bases). The ends were cut back, 4 bases at V and 0 bases at J, with 13 bases in the middle. The CDR3 has 16 amino acids. The germline gives CDR1 KGHSH, CDR2 LQKENI. The CDR3, as DNA: TGTGCCAGCTCACTGGGGGGGCCCGGCTCTGGAAACACCATATATTTT. Protein product: CASSLGGPGSGNTIYF.

The chain has TRBV9 and TRBJ2-3; maybe TRBD2 (7 bases). Trimming took 4 bases from V and 4 from J, leaving 22 bases between them. This CDR3 comprises 17 residues. Germline CDR1 and CDR2: SGDLS and YYNGEE. The CDR3 region is CASSPNWGGQKADTQYF. In DNA, the CDR3 is TGTGCCAGCAGCCCTAACTGGGGGGGCCAAAAGGCAGATACGCAGTATTTT.

The DNA of the CDR3 is TGTGCCAGCAGCTCGGGACTAGCGGGTCGGGTAGTGGATACGCAGTATTTT. Translating it yields CASSSGLAGRVVDTQYF. The V and J genes are TRBV13 and TRBJ2-3; 12 bases match TRBD2. The CDR3 totals 17 residues. Trimming at V came to 4 bases and at J to 6 bases, leaving 11 bases not matched to a gene. The germline CDR1 and CDR2 sequences are PRHDT and FYEKMQ (reference sequence).

The V call is TRBV2, the J call TRBJ1-5; D ambiguous. The CDR3 length is 12 residues. Germline loops: CDR1 SNHLY, CDR2 FYNNEI. The germline V and J ends were trimmed by 9 bases and 6 bases, with 12 bases remaining between them. The CDR3 coding sequence is TGTGCCAGTGCGCCGGATGCTCAGCCCCAGCATTTT. It codes for CASAPDAQPQHF.

This chain connects TRBV5-1 to TRBJ2-1, with TRBD1 identical over 11 bases. J was trimmed by 4 bases and V by 7 bases; bases with no gene match: 10. Per the germline V gene, CDR1 is SGHRS and CDR2 is YFSETQ. This CDR3 is 16 amino acids long. The CDR3: CASEDMDRGLYNEQFF. The CDR3 nucleotides are TGCGCCAGCGAAGACATGGACAGGGGGCTTTACAATGAGCAGTTCTTC.

This clone has just a few counts. The chain has TRBV9 and TRBJ1-2; a weak D match, TRBD1 (6 bases). This CDR3 has 14 amino acids. The V gene's germline CDR1 is SGDLS and CDR2 YYNGEE. The V end was cut by 4 bases, the J end by 4 bases, with 14 bases between. The CDR3 nucleotides are TGTGCCAGCAGCCCCATTGACAGGACCTATGGCTACACCTTC. Its protein product is CASSPIDRTYGYTF.